This T cell receptor (beta chain) derives from a study of response to subunit inactivated influenza vaccine. The CDR3 covers 14 residues. J gave up 6 bases and V 5 bases, and 10 bases lay outside the gene matches. As to this clonotype: Its antigen remains unidentified.

TCRdb ran MiXCR on the RT-PCR reads and lists one entry per CDR3 protein. The sample carries 500,000 to 600,000 distinct CDR3 sequences, more than 15% recorded once. Study-level points and caveats: The authors offered the suggestion that each seasonal influenza vaccination recruits few new T cells.

Sequenced material: CD4+ T cells sorted from PBMCs, taken less than 30 months after vaccination. V is TRBV12-3 or TRBV12-4 and J is TRBJ2-7; 7 nucleotides match TRBD1. The receptor was derived from a man aged 50-75 years who received an inactivated influenza vaccine. DNA for the CDR3: TGTGCCAGCAGTCCACAGGGGATGCTGGGCGAGCAGTACTTC. Translation: CASSPQGMLGEQYF.